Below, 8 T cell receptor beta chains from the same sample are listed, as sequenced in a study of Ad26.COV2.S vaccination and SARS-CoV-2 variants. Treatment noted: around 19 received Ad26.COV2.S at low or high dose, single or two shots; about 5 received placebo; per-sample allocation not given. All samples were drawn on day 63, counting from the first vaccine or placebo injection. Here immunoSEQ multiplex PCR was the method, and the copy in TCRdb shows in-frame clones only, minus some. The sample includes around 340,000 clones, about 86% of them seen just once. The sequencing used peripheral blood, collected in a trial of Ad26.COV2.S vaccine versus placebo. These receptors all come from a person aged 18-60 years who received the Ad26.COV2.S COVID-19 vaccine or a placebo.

The CDR3 nucleotides are TGTGCCAGCAGCTTAGTGGAGGGCGACTCTGGAAACACCATATATTTT. Protein sequence: CASSLVEGDSGNTIYF. The chain uses TRBV7-2 and TRBJ1-3; D unresolved. V gave up 1 base and J gave up 0 bases, with 10 bases separating them. The CDR3 length is 16 residues. Germline lookup yields CDR1 SGHTA and CDR2 FQGNSA.

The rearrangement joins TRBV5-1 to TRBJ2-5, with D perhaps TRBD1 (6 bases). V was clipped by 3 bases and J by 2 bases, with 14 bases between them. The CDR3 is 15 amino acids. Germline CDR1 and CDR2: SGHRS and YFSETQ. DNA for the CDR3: TGCGCCAGCAGCTCTACTACAGGGCTTCAAGAGACCCAGTACTTC. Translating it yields CASSSTTGLQETQYF.

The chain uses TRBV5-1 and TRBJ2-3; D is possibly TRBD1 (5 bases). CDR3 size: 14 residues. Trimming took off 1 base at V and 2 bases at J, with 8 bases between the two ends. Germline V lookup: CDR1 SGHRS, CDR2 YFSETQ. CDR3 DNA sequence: TGCGCCAGCAGCTTGCAGGGTCACACAGATACGCAGTATTTT. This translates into CASSLQGHTDTQYF. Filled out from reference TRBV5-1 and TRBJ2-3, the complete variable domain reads KAGVTQTPRYLIKTRGQQVTLSCSPISGHRSVSWYQQTPGQGLQFLFEYFSETQRNKGNFPGRFSGRQFSNSRSEMNVSTLELGDSALYLCASSLQGHTDTQYFGPGTRLTVL.

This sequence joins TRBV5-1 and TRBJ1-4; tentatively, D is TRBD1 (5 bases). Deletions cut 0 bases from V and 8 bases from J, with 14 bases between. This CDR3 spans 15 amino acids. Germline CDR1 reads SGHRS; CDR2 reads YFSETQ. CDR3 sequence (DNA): TGCGCCAGCAGCTTGGCTGGTTACGAGGGGGAAAAACTGTTTTTT. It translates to CASSLAGYEGEKLFF.

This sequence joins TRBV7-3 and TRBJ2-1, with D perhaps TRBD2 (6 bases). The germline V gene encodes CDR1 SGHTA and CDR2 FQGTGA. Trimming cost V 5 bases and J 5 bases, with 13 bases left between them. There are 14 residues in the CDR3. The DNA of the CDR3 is TGTGCCAGCAGCGGGACTCACCGGGACAATGAGCAGTTCTTC. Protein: CASSGTHRDNEQFF.

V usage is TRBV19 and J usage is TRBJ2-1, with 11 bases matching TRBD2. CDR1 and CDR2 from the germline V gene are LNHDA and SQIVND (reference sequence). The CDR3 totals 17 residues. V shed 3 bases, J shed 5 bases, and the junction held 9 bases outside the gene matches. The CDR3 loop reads CASSMVLAGGLDNEQFF. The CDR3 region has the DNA TGTGCCAGTAGTATGGTATTAGCGGGAGGGTTAGACAATGAGCAGTTCTTC.

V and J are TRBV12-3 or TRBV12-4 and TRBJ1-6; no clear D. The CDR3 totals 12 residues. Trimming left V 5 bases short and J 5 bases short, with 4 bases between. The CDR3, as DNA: TGTGCCAGCAGTCTCGATAATTCACCCCTCCACTTT. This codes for CASSLDNSPLHF.

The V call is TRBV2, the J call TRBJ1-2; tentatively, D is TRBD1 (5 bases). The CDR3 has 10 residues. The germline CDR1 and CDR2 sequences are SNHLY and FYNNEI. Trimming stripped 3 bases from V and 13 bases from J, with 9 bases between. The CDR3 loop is CASSDRVSTF. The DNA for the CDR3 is TGTGCCAGCAGTGACAGGGTGTCCACCTTC.